These 16 T cell receptor beta chains were sequenced from one sample in a study of blood T cell repertoires in COVID-19. The protocol was immunoSEQ multiplex PCR, while the TCRdb copy is restricted to in-frame clones and leaves out a portion. The table has roughly 100,000 clones, more than 75% seen once. Sequencing was carried out using peripheral blood. The receptors were gathered from a woman older than 75 with active COVID-19.

The genes are TRBV6-1 and TRBJ1-2; 7 bases line up with TRBD1. Germline V gene sequence: CDR1 MNHNS, CDR2 SASEGT. The ends lost 1 base at V and 3 bases at J; junction bases unmatched: 2. The CDR3 is 14 amino acids. CDR3 coding DNA: TGTGCCAGCAGTGAAGTACAGGGGTACTATGGCTACACCTTC. Its translation is CASSEVQGYYGYTF.

The CDR3 loop is CASSPAAFSYEQYF. The CDR3 bases are TGTGCCAGTAGTCCAGCGGCGTTTTCCTACGAGCAGTACTTC. The chain is built from TRBV19 and TRBJ2-7, with a possible D match to TRBD2 (5 bases). Trimming took 5 bases from V and 1 from J, leaving 12 bases between them. Per germline, CDR1 LNHDA and CDR2 SQIVND (reference sequence). The CDR3 has 14 residues.

The table lists this clone with a count of one. This chain connects TRBV11-1 to TRBJ1-1; 9 bases map to TRBD1. Germline CDR1 reads SGHAT; CDR2 reads FQDESV (reference sequence). V lost 5 bases to trimming and J lost 5 bases; unmatched junction nucleotides: 9. This CDR3 is 15 amino acids long. The CDR3 is CASSQGGQGYTEAFF. The CDR3 coding sequence is TGTGCCAGCAGCCAGGGTGGACAGGGGTATACTGAAGCTTTCTTT.

This clone was found once. This chain joins TRBV18 and TRBJ1-4; no reliable D call. The CDR3 runs 15 residues. The germline V gene encodes CDR1 KGHSH and CDR2 LQKENI. V was trimmed by 1 base and J by 4 bases, leaving 10 bases between them. This CDR3 is CASSPRFQINEKLFF. CDR3 bases: TGTGCCAGCTCACCACGGTTTCAGATTAATGAAAAACTGTTTTTT.

The V call is TRBV2, the J call TRBJ1-1; 8 bases line up with TRBD1. V was clipped by 5 bases and J by 4 bases; unmatched bases: 3. The CDR3 spans 13 residues. Germline loops: CDR1 SNHLY, CDR2 FYNNEI. The CDR3 DNA sequence: TGTGCCAGCAGTCGGGACAGGAGCACTGAAGCTTTCTTT. It translates to CASSRDRSTEAFF. The full variable domain, its missing parts supplied by reference TRBV2 and TRBJ1-1, is EPEVTQTPSHQVTQMGQEVILRCVPISNHLYFYWYRQILGQKVEFLVSFYNNEISEKSEIFDDQFSVERPDGSNFTLKIRSTKLEDSAMYFCASSRDRSTEAFFGQGTRLTVV.

V usage is TRBV7-9 and J usage is TRBJ2-4, with 7 bases aligning to TRBD1. Germline V gene sequence: CDR1 SEHNR, CDR2 FQNEAQ (reference sequence). V shed 6 bases, J shed 6 bases, and the junction held 14 bases outside the gene matches. The length of the CDR3 is 16 residues. Here the CDR3 DNA reads TGTGCCAGCAGACCTCCGCGGACAGGTCTGGTAAACATTCAGTACTTC. It translates to CASRPPRTGLVNIQYF.

This chain joins TRBV19 and TRBJ2-5; D is perhaps TRBD2 (6 bases). This CDR3 has 15 amino acids. V lost 5 bases, J lost 3 bases, and 16 bases lay in between. CDR1 LNHDA and CDR2 SQIVND come from the germline V gene (reference sequence). CDR3: CASSSPGLGEETQYF. The CDR3, as DNA: TGTGCCAGTAGTTCGCCGGGACTTGGGGAAGAGACCCAGTACTTC.

This clone has more than one count but fewer than ten. The rearrangement links TRBV19 to TRBJ1-5; D is perhaps TRBD1 (6 bases). The CDR3 length is 13 residues. Deletions cut 5 bases from V and 5 bases from J, with 10 bases between. Germline loops: CDR1 LNHDA, CDR2 SQIVND (reference sequence). This CDR3 reads CASSGGLHQPQHF. The CDR3 coding sequence is TGTGCCAGTAGTGGGGGCCTACATCAGCCCCAGCATTTT.

The chain has TRBV7-9 and TRBJ1-5; no definite D call. The CDR3 length is 13 residues. The ends were cut back, 4 bases at V and 7 bases at J, with 11 bases in the middle. Germline V CDR1 and CDR2: SEHNR, FQNEAQ (reference sequence). CDR3 coding DNA: TGTGCCAGCAGCTCGGAGGGAAGACAGCCCCAGCATTTT. The encoded protein is CASSSEGRQPQHF.

The chain links TRBV12-5 to TRBJ2-1, with 7 positions matching TRBD2. The J segment lost 9 bases and the V segment lost 6 bases, leaving 17 bases of the junction unmatched. CDR1 is LGHNT, CDR2 FRNRAP, per germline. This CDR3 has 16 amino acids. In DNA, the CDR3 is TGTGCTAGTGGCCCCCCGGGGGGAGCGGGATCGCGTGAGCAGTTCTTC. The encoded protein is CASGPPGGAGSREQFF. Supplemented by reference TRBV12-5 and TRBJ2-1, the full variable domain reads DARVTQTPRHKVTEMGQEVTMRCQPILGHNTVFWYRQTMMQGLELLAYFRNRAPLDDSGMPKDRFSAEMPDATLATLKIQPSEPRDSAVYFCASGPPGGAGSREQFFGPGTRLTVL.

The chain is built from TRBV7-3 and TRBJ2-2; a possible D gene is TRBD1 (5 bases). This CDR3 is 14 amino acids long. With 5 bases removed from V and 4 bases from J, the gap between germline ends came to 11 bases. CDR1 and CDR2 (germline): SGHTA, FQGTGA. CDR3 in DNA: TGTGCCAGCAGCGAATCCAGGGCCACCGGGGAGCTGTTTTTT. Encoded protein: CASSESRATGELFF.

V and J are TRBV7-2 and TRBJ2-1; 14 positions match TRBD2. This CDR3 is 17 amino acids long. The J segment lost 9 bases and the V segment lost 1 base, leaving 8 bases of the junction unmatched. CDR1 is SGHTA, CDR2 FQGNSA, per germline. CDR3 in amino acids: CASSLDPGTSGRGEQFF. CDR3 nucleotide sequence: TGTGCCAGCAGCTTAGACCCCGGGACTAGCGGGAGAGGTGAGCAGTTCTTC.

The chain employs TRBV7-9 and TRBJ2-7; 8 nucleotides agree with TRBD2. This CDR3 contains 21 residues. CDR1 and CDR2 (germline): SEHNR, FQNEAQ (reference sequence). Germline trimming cut 5 bases from V and 4 bases from J; bases unmatched to any gene: 28. The CDR3 DNA follows: TGTGCCAGCAGCACAGGAACTGACGGGAGAACTCCGAGCGGGAGATCATACGAGCAGTACTTC. It is translated as CASSTGTDGRTPSGRSYEQYF.

J is TRBJ2-1 and V is TRBV9, with TRBD2 identical over 11 bases. With V trimmed by 4 bases and J by 4 bases, 4 bases remained unmatched. The CDR3 is made up of 15 amino acids. Germline CDR1 and CDR2: SGDLS and YYNGEE. The CDR3 reads CASSFRLAGYNEQFF. The CDR3 coding sequence is TGTGCCAGCAGCTTCCGACTAGCGGGATACAATGAGCAGTTCTTC.

The rearrangement links TRBV18 to TRBJ1-4; D unresolved. Germline V gene sequence: CDR1 KGHSH, CDR2 LQKENI. V gave up 2 bases and J gave up 6 bases, with 10 bases separating them. The CDR3 loop spans 14 amino acids. The CDR3 loop is CASSPSSGYEKLFF. The CDR3 DNA reads as TGTGCCAGCTCACCATCGTCGGGGTATGAAAAACTGTTTTTT.

This rearrangement joins TRBV9 to TRBJ2-3; D unclear. The V and J ends lost 0 bases and 5 bases respectively, with 7 bases between them. The germline gives CDR1 SGDLS, CDR2 YYNGEE. CDR3 length: 13 amino acids. The CDR3 loop is CASSVVEKDTQYF. The DNA for the CDR3 is TGTGCCAGCAGCGTAGTAGAAAAAGATACGCAGTATTTT.